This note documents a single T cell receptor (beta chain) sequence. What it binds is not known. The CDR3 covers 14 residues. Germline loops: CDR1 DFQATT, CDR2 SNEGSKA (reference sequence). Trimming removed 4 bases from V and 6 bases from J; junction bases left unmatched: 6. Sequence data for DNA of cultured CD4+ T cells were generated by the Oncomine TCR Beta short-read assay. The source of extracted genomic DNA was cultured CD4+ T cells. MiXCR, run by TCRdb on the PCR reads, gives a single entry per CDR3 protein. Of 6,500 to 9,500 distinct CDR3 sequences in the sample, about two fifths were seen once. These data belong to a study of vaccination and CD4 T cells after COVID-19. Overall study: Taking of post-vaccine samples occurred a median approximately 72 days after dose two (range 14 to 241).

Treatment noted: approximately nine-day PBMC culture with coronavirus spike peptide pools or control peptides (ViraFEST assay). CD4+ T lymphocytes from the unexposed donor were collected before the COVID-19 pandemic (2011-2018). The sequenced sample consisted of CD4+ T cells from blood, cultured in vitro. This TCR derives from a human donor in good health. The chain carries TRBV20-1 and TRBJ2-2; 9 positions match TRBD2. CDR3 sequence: CSAKIAGVAGELFF. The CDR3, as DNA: TGCAGTGCTAAGATAGCGGGAGTGGCCGGGGAGCTGTTTTTT.